Described below is a single T cell receptor (beta chain) sequence and its context. This sample was taken from a study of blood T cell repertoires in COVID-19. Sequenced by immunoSEQ multiplex PCR; TCRdb stores in-frame clones only, minus some. This repertoire shows 130,000 to 150,000 clones, 76% found once; its top ten account for 4.2%. Germline CDR1 and CDR2: MNHEY and SVGAGI. V was clipped by 2 bases and J by 8 bases; unmatched bases: 4. The CDR3 consists of 14 residues. The sequencing input was peripheral blood. This sequence was found in a man between 60 and 75 years old with acute or convalescent COVID-19. The chain couples TRBV6-5 to TRBJ1-4; 8 bases are shared with TRBD1. The CDR3 region is CASSYGTGEEKLFF. The CDR3 bases are TGTGCCAGCAGTTACGGGACAGGAGAAGAAAAACTGTTTTTT.